This T cell receptor beta chain was identified during a study of glioma-infiltrating T cells after dendritic cell vaccination. In germline, CDR1 is SGHAT, CDR2 FQNNGV. The CDR3 is made up of 13 amino acids. V was cut by 0 bases and J by 6 bases, with 6 bases left in between. Study-level results: The cohort had few patients with full blood and tumor sets.

Note on this clone: What it recognizes is unknown.

Sequencing used immunoSEQ multiplex PCR; TCRdb keeps in-frame clones, though not all of them. The table lists 25,000 to 35,000 clones, roughly 90% of them singletons. The origin of this receptor is a human donor with glioblastoma. The V and J genes are TRBV11-2 and TRBJ2-1; no clear D gene. The material was blood, obtained before dendritic cell vaccination. The CDR3 DNA sequence: TGTGCCAGCAGCTTAGATATCGGCAATGAGCAGTTCTTC. It codes for CASSLDIGNEQFF.